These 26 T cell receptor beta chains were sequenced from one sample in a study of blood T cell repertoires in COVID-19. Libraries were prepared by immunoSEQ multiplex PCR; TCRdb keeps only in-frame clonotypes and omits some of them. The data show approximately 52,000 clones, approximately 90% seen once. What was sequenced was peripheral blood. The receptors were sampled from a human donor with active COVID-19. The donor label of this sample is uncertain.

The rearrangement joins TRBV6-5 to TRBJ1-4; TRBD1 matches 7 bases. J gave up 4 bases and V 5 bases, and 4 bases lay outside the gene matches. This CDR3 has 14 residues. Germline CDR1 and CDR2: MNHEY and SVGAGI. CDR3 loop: CASSPSGGNEKLFF. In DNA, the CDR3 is TGTGCCAGCAGTCCTTCAGGGGGTAATGAAAAACTGTTTTTT.

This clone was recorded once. CDR3 DNA sequence: TGTGCCAGCAGCTCCCCCCAGGGCAGGGGTAATTCACCCCTCCACTTT. This gives the protein CASSSPQGRGNSPLHF. This chain joins TRBV7-8 and TRBJ1-6; maybe TRBD1 (6 bases). There are 16 residues in the CDR3. Trimming stripped 4 bases from V and 6 bases from J, with 16 bases between. Germline CDR1 and CDR2: SGHVS and FQNEAQ. Full variable domain (rest looked up from reference TRBV7-8 and TRBJ1-6): GAGVSQSPRYKVAKRGQDVALRCDPISGHVSLFWYQQALGQGPEFLTYFQNEAQLDKSGLPSDRFFAERPEGSVSTLKIQRTQQEDSAVYLCASSSPQGRGNSPLHFGNGTRLTVT.

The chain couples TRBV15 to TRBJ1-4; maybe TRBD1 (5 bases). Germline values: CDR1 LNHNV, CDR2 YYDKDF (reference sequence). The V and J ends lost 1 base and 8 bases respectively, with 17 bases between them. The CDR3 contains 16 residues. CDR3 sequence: CATSRGARRGDEKLFF. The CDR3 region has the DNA TGTGCCACCAGCAGAGGAGCGAGAAGGGGTGACGAAAAACTGTTTTTT.

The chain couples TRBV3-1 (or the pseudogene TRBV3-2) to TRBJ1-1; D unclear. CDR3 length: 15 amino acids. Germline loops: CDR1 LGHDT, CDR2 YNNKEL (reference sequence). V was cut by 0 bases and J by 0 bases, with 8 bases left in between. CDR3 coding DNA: TGTGCCAGCAGCCAAGAAAGAGATATGAACACTGAAGCTTTCTTT. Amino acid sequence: CASSQERDMNTEAFF.

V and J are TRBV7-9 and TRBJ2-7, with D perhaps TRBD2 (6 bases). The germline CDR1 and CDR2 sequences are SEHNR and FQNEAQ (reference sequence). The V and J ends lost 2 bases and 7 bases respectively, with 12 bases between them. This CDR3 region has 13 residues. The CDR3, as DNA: TGTGCCAGCAGCTTACCCAACAGCGGGGAGCAGTACGTC. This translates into CASSLPNSGEQYV.

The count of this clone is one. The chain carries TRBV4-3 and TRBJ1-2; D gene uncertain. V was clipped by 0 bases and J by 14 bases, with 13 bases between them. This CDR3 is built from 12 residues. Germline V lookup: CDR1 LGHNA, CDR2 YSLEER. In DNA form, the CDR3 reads TGCGCCAGCAGCCAAGAAGGCGGAGTTTTAACCTTC. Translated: CASSQEGGVLTF.

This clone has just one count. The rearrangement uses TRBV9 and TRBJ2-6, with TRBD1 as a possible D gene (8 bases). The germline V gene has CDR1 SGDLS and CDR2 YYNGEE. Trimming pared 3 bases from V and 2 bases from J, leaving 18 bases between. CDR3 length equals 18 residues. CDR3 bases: TGTGCCAGCAGCGCCGACCCTACAGGGGGGGCTGGGGCCAACGTCCTGACTTTC. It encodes CASSADPTGGAGANVLTF.

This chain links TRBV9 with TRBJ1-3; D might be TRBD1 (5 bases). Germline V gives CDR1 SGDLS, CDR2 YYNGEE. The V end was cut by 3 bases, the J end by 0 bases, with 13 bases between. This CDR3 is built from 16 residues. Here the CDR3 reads CASSAGLSSSGNTIYF. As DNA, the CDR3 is TGTGCCAGCAGCGCGGGACTCTCGAGCTCTGGAAACACCATATATTTT.

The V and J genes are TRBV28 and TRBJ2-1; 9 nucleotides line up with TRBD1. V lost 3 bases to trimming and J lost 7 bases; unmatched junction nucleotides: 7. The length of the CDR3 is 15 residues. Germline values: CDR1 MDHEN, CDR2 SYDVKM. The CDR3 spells CASSFRGTGKNEQFF. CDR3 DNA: TGTGCCAGCAGTTTTCGGGGGACAGGGAAAAATGAGCAGTTCTTC.

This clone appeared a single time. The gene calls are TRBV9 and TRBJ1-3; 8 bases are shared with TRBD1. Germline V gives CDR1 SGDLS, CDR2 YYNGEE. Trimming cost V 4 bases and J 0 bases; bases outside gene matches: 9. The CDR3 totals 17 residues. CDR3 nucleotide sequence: TGTGCCAGCAGCCCCAGGACAGGGCCAGACTCTGGAAACACCATATATTTT. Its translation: CASSPRTGPDSGNTIYF. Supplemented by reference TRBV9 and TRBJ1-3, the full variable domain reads DSGVTQTPKHLITATGQRVTLRCSPRSGDLSVYWYQQSLDQGLQFLIQYYNGEERAKGNILERFSAQQFPDLHSELNLSSLELGDSALYFCASSPRTGPDSGNTIYFGEGSWLTVV.

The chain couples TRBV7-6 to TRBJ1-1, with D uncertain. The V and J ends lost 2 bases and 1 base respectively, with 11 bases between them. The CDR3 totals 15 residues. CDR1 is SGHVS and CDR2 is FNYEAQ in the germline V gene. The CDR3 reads CASSLSRVENTEAFF. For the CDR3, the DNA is TGTGCCAGCAGCTTATCGAGGGTTGAGAACACTGAAGCTTTCTTT.

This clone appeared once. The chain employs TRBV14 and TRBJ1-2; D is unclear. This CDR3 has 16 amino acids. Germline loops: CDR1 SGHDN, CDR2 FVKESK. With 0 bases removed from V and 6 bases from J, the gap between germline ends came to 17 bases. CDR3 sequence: CASSQDGEWRLDGYTF. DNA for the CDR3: TGTGCCAGCAGCCAAGACGGGGAGTGGCGGCTTGATGGCTACACCTTC. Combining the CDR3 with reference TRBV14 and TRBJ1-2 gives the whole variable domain EAGVTQFPSHSVIEKGQTVTLRCDPISGHDNLYWYRRVMGKEIKFLLHFVKESKQDESGMPNNRFLAERTGGTYSTLKVQPAELEDSGVYFCASSQDGEWRLDGYTFGSGTRLTVV.

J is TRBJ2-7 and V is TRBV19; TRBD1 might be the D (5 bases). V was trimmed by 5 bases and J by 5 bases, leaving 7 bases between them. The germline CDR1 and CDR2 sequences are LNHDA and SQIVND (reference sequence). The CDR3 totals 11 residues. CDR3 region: CASSAGNEQYF. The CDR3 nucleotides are TGTGCCAGTAGTGCAGGGAACGAGCAGTACTTC.

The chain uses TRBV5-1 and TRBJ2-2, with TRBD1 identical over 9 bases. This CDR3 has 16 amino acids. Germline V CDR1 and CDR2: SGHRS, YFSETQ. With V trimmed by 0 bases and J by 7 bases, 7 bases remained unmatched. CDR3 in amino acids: CASSLGDREMDGELFF. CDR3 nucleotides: TGCGCCAGCAGCTTGGGGGACAGGGAAATGGACGGGGAGCTGTTTTTT.

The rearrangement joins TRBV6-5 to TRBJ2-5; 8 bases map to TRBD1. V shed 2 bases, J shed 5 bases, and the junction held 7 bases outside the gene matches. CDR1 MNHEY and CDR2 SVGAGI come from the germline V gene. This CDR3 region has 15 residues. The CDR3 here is CASSYEGQARETQYF. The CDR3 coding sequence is TGTGCCAGCAGTTACGAGGGACAGGCTCGGGAGACCCAGTACTTC.

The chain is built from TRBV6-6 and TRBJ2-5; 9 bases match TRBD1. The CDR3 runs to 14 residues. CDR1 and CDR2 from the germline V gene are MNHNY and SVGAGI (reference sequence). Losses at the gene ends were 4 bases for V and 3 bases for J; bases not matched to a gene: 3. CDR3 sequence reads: CASSSGTGKETQYF. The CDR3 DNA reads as TGTGCCAGCAGTTCCGGGACAGGGAAAGAGACCCAGTACTTC.

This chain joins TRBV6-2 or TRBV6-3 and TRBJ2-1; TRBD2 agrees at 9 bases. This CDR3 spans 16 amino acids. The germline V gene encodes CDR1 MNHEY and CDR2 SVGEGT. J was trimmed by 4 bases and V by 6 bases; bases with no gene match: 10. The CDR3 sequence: CASSPRGAGGYNEQFF. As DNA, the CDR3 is TGTGCCAGCAGCCCGAGAGGGGCGGGAGGGTACAATGAGCAGTTCTTC.

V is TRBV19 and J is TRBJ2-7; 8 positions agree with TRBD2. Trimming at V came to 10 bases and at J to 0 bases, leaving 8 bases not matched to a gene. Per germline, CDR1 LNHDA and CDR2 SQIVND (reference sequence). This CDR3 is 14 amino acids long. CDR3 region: CATSLLAGSYEQYF. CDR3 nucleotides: TGTGCCACCTCCTTGCTAGCGGGCTCCTACGAGCAGTACTTC. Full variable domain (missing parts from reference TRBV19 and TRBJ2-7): DGGITQSPKYLFRKEGQNVTLSCEQNLNHDAMYWYRQDPGQGLRLIYYSQIVNDFQKGDIAEGYSVSREKKESFPLTVTSAQKNPTAFYLCATSLLAGSYEQYFGPGTRLTVT.

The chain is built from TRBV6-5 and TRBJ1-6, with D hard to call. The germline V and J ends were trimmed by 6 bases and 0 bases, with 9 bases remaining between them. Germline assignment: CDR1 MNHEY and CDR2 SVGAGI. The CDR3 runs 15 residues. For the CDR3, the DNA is TGTGCCAGCAGCGTTCGGGACTCCTATAATTCACCCCTCCACTTT. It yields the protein CASSVRDSYNSPLHF.

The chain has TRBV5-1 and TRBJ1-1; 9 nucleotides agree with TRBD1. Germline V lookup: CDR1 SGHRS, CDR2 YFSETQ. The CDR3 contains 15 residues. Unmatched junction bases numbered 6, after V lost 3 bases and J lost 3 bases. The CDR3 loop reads CASSYTGGGYTEAFF. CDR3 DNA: TGCGCCAGCAGCTATACAGGGGGCGGGTACACTGAAGCTTTCTTT.

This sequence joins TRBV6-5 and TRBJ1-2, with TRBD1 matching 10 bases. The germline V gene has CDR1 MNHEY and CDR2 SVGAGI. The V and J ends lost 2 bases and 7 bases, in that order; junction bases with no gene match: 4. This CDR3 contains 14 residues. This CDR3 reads CASSYTGTGVGYTF. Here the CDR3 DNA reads TGTGCCAGCAGTTACACGGGGACAGGGGTTGGCTACACCTTC.

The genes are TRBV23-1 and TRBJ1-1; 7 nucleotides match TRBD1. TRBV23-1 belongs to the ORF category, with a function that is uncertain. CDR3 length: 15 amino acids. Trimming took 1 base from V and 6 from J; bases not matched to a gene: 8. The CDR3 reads CASSQFARGKSEAFF. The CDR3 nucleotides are TGCGCCAGCAGTCAATTCGCCAGGGGGAAGTCTGAAGCTTTCTTT.

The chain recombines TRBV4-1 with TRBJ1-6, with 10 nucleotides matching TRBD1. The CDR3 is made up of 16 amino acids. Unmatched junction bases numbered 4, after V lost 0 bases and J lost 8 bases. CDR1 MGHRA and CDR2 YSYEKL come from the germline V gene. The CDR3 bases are TGCGCCAGCAGCCAAGATGGGGGACAGGGGCATTCACCCCTCCACTTT. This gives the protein CASSQDGGQGHSPLHF.

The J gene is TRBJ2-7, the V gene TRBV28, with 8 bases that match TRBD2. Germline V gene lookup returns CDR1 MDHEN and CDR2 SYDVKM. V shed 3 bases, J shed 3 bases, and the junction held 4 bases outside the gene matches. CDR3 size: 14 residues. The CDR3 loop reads CASSLVREDYEQYF. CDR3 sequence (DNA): TGTGCCAGCAGTTTGGTGCGGGAGGACTACGAGCAGTACTTC. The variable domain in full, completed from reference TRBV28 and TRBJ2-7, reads DVKVTQSSRYLVKRTGEKVFLECVQDMDHENMFWYRQDPGLGLRLIYFSYDVKMKEKGDIPEGYSVSREKKERFSLILESASTNQTSMYLCASSLVREDYEQYFGPGTRLTVT.

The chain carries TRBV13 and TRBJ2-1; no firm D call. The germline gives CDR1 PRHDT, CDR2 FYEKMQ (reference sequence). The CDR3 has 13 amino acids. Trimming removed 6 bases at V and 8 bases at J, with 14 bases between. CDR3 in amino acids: CASRVISPDEQFF. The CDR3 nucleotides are TGTGCCAGCAGGGTCATCAGTCCAGATGAGCAGTTCTTC.

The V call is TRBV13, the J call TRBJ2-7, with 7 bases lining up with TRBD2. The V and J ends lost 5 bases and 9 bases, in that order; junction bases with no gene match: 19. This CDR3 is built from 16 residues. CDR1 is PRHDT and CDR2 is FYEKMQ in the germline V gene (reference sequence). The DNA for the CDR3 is TGTGCCAGCAGCCCGAACCGACTAGCCGGAGTTTTAAGGCAGTACTTC. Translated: CASSPNRLAGVLRQYF. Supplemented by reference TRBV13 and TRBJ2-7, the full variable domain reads AAGVIQSPRHLIKEKRETATLKCYPIPRHDTVYWYQQGPGQDPQFLISFYEKMQSDKGSIPDRFSAQQFSDYHSELNMSSLELGDSALYFCASSPNRLAGVLRQYFGPGTRLTVT.